The following is a TCR beta chain sequence with its context. The CDR3 is 12 residues long. Germline-derived CDR1 and CDR2 are LGHNT and FRNRAP. Trimming shortened V by 3 bases and J by 7 bases, and 9 bases separated the two germline ends. Original processing methods: Nucleated cell counts were estimated from reference gene primer amplification. The method was immunoSEQ multiplex PCR; TCRdb's version includes in-frame clones alone and lacks a portion of them. V and J calls plus clone size are reproduced from that table; the DNA served to infer D and trimming. The table records about 380,000 clones, 81% of them present only once. This sample is part of a study of blood T cell repertoires in COVID-19. Overall study context: Italy, Spain and the United States were the sources of the convalescent and acute COVID-19 samples.

This sequence joins TRBV12-5 and TRBJ2-5; D may be TRBD2 (5 bases). This sequence originates from a human donor with acute or convalescent COVID-19. The donor label of this sample is uncertain. The specimen sequenced was peripheral blood. For the CDR3, the DNA is TGTGCTAGTGGTTTTTTCCGGGGGACCCAGTACTTC. This codes for CASGFFRGTQYF.